This TCR beta chain was recovered during a study of blood T cells in healthy people across ages. Study-wide context: About one barcoded beta molecule per two T cells was captured by template switching.

A second PCR of roughly 6 to 12 cycles used a sample-barcoded 5' primer and a J-beta primer mix. MiXCR, applied by TCRdb to the 5' RACE reads, yields one record per CDR3 protein. The data show some 1.8 million distinct CDR3 sequences, about 39% seen once. CDR1 and CDR2 (germline): MNHEY, SMNVEV (reference sequence). CDR3 size: 15 residues. Losses at the gene ends were 4 bases for V and 7 bases for J; bases not matched to a gene: 8. This chain joins TRBV27 and TRBJ1-2; 11 bases are shared with TRBD1. The origin of this receptor is a human donor in good health. The sample comprised blood. The CDR3 nucleotides are TGTGCCAGCAGTTCCCAGGACAGGGGGCTTGGTGGCTACACCTTC. It specifies CASSSQDRGLGGYTF.